Listed below are T cell receptor beta chains from one sample, sequenced in a study of blood T cell repertoires in COVID-19. Method: immunoSEQ multiplex PCR; TCRdb's copy keeps in-frame clones and lacks some. The sample holds roughly 230,000 clones, about 90% seen once. Sequenced material: peripheral blood. The receptors were sampled from a man aged 25-45 years with COVID-19, enrolled during active disease. Both conserved end residues are part of each CDR3. A D gene is named only where the DNA matches it firmly. Expanded clones are given a class, and other clones once, few, many or no size at all.

TGTGCCAGCAGCGTGGGACAGGGGGCATACGAGCAGTACTTC CASSVGQGAYEQYF TRBJ2-7 14 . TRBD1 TRBV5-5
TGTGCCAGCACTCTTCTCGGGATGAACACTGAAGCTTTCTTT CASTLLGMNTEAFF TRBJ1-1 14 few . TRBV6-5
TGTGCCAGCAGAGTAAGACAGGGTAACTATGGCTACACCTTC CASRVRQGNYGYTF TRBJ1-2 14 . TRBD1 TRBV2
TGTGCCAGCAGCGGGACAGGGGGTGATGGCTACACCTTC CASSGTGGDGYTF TRBJ1-2 13 . TRBD1 TRBV7-9
TGCGCCAGCAGCTGGGGGGACTTGAACACTGAAGCTTTCTTT CASSWGDLNTEAFF TRBJ1-1 14 . . TRBV5-1
TGTGCCAGCAGACGGACAGGGGGATCTGAAGCTTTCTTT CASRRTGGSEAFF TRBJ1-1 13 many TRBD1 TRBV12-3/TRBV12-4
TGTGCCAGCAGCTCGGGAACTAGCGGGGGGTCCAAAGAGACCCAGTACTTC CASSSGTSGGSKETQYF TRBJ2-5 17 . TRBD2 TRBV7-3
TGTGCCAGTAGTATAGTAGGGGGATCAACTGAAGCTTTCTTT CASSIVGGSTEAFF TRBJ1-1 14 . . TRBV19
TGTGCCAGCACCCCACAGGGGGTATCCTACAATGAGCAGTTCTTC CASTPQGVSYNEQFF TRBJ2-1 15 . TRBD1 TRBV9
TGTGCCAGCAGCCAAGACTACCATGGACAGGGCTATGGCTACACCTTC CASSQDYHGQGYGYTF TRBJ1-2 16 . TRBD1 TRBV3-1/TRBV3-2
TGCGCCACCCCACTTTGGGCAAGGAACACTGAAGCTTTCTTT CATPLWARNTEAFF TRBJ1-1 14 . . TRBV5-1
TGTGCCAGCAGCGCGACAGGAGATCAGCCCCAGCATTTT CASSATGDQPQHF TRBJ1-5 13 . . TRBV9
TGTGCCAGTAGTAAGGGACAGGCCTATGAAGCCGAGCAGTACTTC CASSKGQAYEAEQYF TRBJ2-7 15 . TRBD1 TRBV19
TGTGCCAGTAGTATTGGCGGGGGGAACTACGAGCAGTACTTC CASSIGGGNYEQYF TRBJ2-7 14 few TRBD2 TRBV19
TGTGCCAGCAGCTTAGCGGGGGCCAGCGGGGGCCCCGCCTACGAGCAGTACTTC CASSLAGASGGPAYEQYF TRBJ2-7 18 . TRBD2 TRBV7-9
TGCGCCAGCAGCTTAAGCGGACAGGGGAAGCAAGAGACCCAGTACTTC CASSLSGQGKQETQYF TRBJ2-5 16 . TRBD1 TRBV5-1
TGTGCCAGCAGCCTCCACATGAACACTGAAGCTTTCTTT CASSLHMNTEAFF TRBJ1-1 13 . . TRBV7-3
TGTGCCACCCACGCGGGGAACACTGAAGCTTTCTTT CATHAGNTEAFF TRBJ1-1 12 . . TRBV10-3
TGCGCCAGCAGCTCTGACAGAGCTAATGAAAAACTGTTTTTT CASSSDRANEKLFF TRBJ1-4 14 . . TRBV5-1
TGTGCCAGCAGCTCACAGGGGGCCAGCACAGATACGCAGTATTTT CASSSQGASTDTQYF TRBJ2-3 15 . TRBD1 TRBV7-3
TGTGCCAGCAGTTACAAGGGGTTGGGCACTGAAGCTTTCTTT CASSYKGLGTEAFF TRBJ1-1 14 . . TRBV6-6
TGTGCCAGCAGCCAAGATAGGGCGGGGGGGGTGGAGACCCAGTACTTC CASSQDRAGGVETQYF TRBJ2-5 16 . TRBD2 TRBV4-2
TGTGCCAGCAGTGAAGCGCCTGGACAGGGCAACTATGGCTACACCTTC CASSEAPGQGNYGYTF TRBJ1-2 16 . TRBD1 TRBV6-1
TGTGCCAGTAGTATAGCCACAGTCCAAGAGACCCAGTACTTC CASSIATVQETQYF TRBJ2-5 14 . . TRBV19
TGCGCCAGCAGCACCGGGACTAACTACAATGAGCAGTTCTTC CASSTGTNYNEQFF TRBJ2-1 14 . TRBD2 TRBV5-1
TGTGCCAGCTCACCAAACGGACAGGGGACGCAGCCCCAGCATTTT CASSPNGQGTQPQHF TRBJ1-5 15 . TRBD1 TRBV18
TGTGCCAGCAGTTACGGGGCAGGGCATCAGCCCCAGCATTTT CASSYGAGHQPQHF TRBJ1-5 14 . . TRBV6-5
TGTGCCAGCAGCTTAGAAACAGGGAACTATGGCTACACCTTC CASSLETGNYGYTF TRBJ1-2 14 . . TRBV11-2
TGCAGCGGACAGGTGGCTTCCGTTCGGAACACTGAAGCTTTCTTT CSGQVASVRNTEAFF TRBJ1-1 15 . . TRBV29-1
TGTGCCAGCAAGACACAGGTGGCCTACGAGCAGTACTTC CASKTQVAYEQYF TRBJ2-7 13 . . TRBV12-3/TRBV12-4
TGTGCCAGCAGCACAGGGGGCATCGACGAGCAGTACTTC CASSTGGIDEQYF TRBJ2-7 13 . TRBD1 TRBV5-4
TGTGCCAGCAGCTATAGCGGGGGGAGCACAGATACGCAGTATTTT CASSYSGGSTDTQYF TRBJ2-3 15 . TRBD2 TRBV7-9
TGTGCCAGCAGCTTAGACCAAGCGGGGGCCGCCTTGGAGCAGTACTTC CASSLDQAGAALEQYF TRBJ2-7 16 . TRBD2 TRBV7-9
TGTGCCAGCAGTGGAACCGGGACAGGTCGATATAGCAATCAGCCCCAGCATTTT CASSGTGTGRYSNQPQHF TRBJ1-5 18 . TRBD1 TRBV6-1
TGCGCCAGCAGCCACCTTCCAGACTTATCCACTGAAGCTTTCTTT CASSHLPDLSTEAFF TRBJ1-1 15 . . TRBV4-1
TGTGCCAGCAGCTTGGCCGGGACAGGGGTTTCACCCCTCCACTTT CASSLAGTGVSPLHF TRBJ1-6 15 . TRBD1 TRBV5-4
TGTGCCAGCAGTGAACTGGGGACTAGCGGAGGTTACCAATCAGAGACCCAGTACTTC CASSELGTSGGYQSETQYF TRBJ2-5 19 . TRBD2 TRBV2
TGTGCCAGCAGCGTAGAGCCGGCCGGGGTGAACACCGGGGAGCTGTTTTTT CASSVEPAGVNTGELFF TRBJ2-2 17 . . TRBV9
TGTGCCAGCAGCAAAGGGACAGCGAACACCGGGGAGCTGTTTTTT CASSKGTANTGELFF TRBJ2-2 15 . TRBD1 TRBV7-9
TGTGCCAGCAGATTTACTAGTAATGGGGAGACCCAGTACTTC CASRFTSNGETQYF TRBJ2-5 14 . . TRBV2
TGCGCCAGCAGCCCGTCATCGGGGGGGCCTCGGGAGCAGTTCTTC CASSPSSGGPREQFF TRBJ2-1 15 . TRBD2 TRBV5-1
TGTGCCAGCAGTGGGGAGGTAGTAGCAGATACGCAGTATTTT CASSGEVVADTQYF TRBJ2-3 14 . . TRBV27
TGTGCCAGCAGGCCGACAGGGATCAGTCAGCCCCAGCATTTT CASRPTGISQPQHF TRBJ1-5 14 . TRBD1 TRBV6-5
TGCGCCAGCAGCTTGGCCCGGGGTAGCGGGGCCTACAATGAGCAGTTCTTC CASSLARGSGAYNEQFF TRBJ2-1 17 once TRBD2 TRBV5-1
TGTGCCAGCAGTTACTCCACTCAAGAGACCCAGTACTTC CASSYSTQETQYF TRBJ2-5 13 . . TRBV6-5
TGTGCCTGGAAAATTGGGGGCACCGGTCATGGCTACACCTTC CAWKIGGTGHGYTF TRBJ1-2 14 . . TRBV30
TGTGCCAGCAGTTCCGACAGGGGGCAAAACACCGGGGAGCTGTTTTTT CASSSDRGQNTGELFF TRBJ2-2 16 . TRBD1 TRBV5-4
TGTGCCACCAGTGACGGGGAAGAGACCCAGTACTTC CATSDGEETQYF TRBJ2-5 12 once . TRBV24-1
TGTGCCAGCAGCCAAGTACCCGGGAGAATAGAGACCCAGTACTTC CASSQVPGRIETQYF TRBJ2-5 15 . . TRBV14
TGTGCCTGGGCCGGGACAAGTAGCAATCAGCCCCAGCATTTT CAWAGTSSNQPQHF TRBJ1-5 14 . . TRBV30
TGTGCCAGCAGCCCCCGTTTGGGGGCTAATTCACCCCTCCACTTT CASSPRLGANSPLHF TRBJ1-6 15 . . TRBV9
TGTGCCAGCAGCTTAGACGGGGGGGCCTCCTACGAGCAGTACTTC CASSLDGGASYEQYF TRBJ2-7 15 . TRBD2 TRBV7-2
TGTGCCAGCAGTTCGGGACAGGGTTCTGGCTACACCTTC CASSSGQGSGYTF TRBJ1-2 13 . TRBD1 TRBV28